The entry that follows covers one T cell receptor beta chain sequence. What it recognizes is unknown. There are 18 residues in the CDR3. Germline lookup yields CDR1 LGHNA and CDR2 YSLEER. V lost 0 bases to trimming and J lost 1 base, with 15 bases between them. TCRdb reanalysed the 5' RACE reads using MiXCR and keeps one entry per CDR3 protein. The data hold roughly 310,000 distinct CDR3 sequences, with more than 15% observed a single time. This specimen belongs to a study of T-cell memory formation after mild COVID-19. Study-level information: Largely donor-specific sequence clusters came from a couple of donors. Study-wide findings and caveats: Of the contracting clones, CD4+ ones lay mainly in CM and EM, and CD8+ ones in EMRA. Some clones that responded were present in memory (sampled pre-infection), which suggests cross-reactive memory joined. There was no confirmation that second-wave clones peaking on day 37 were SARS-CoV-2 specific.

The sample was PBMCs or a T cell subset sorted from them (not recorded which). The TCR originated in a young man who had mild COVID-19 (a few samples of this study predate the infection). Cell type and time point are not known. This sequence joins TRBV4-3 and TRBJ2-2; D unresolved. This CDR3 reads CASSQEIARVLNTGELFF. CDR3 nucleotide sequence: TGCGCCAGCAGCCAAGAAATCGCTCGGGTTTTGAACACCGGGGAGCTGTTTTTT.